The 29 T cell receptor beta chains below were found in one sample sequenced in a study of blood T cell repertoires in COVID-19. Measured with immunoSEQ multiplex PCR; TCRdb has only the in-frame clones, and not every one. The data show 150,000 to 200,000 clones, with 79% seen just once and 8.1% held by the top ten. The sample was peripheral blood. The receptors here all came from a woman aged 60-75 years with COVID-19, enrolled during active disease.

The chain carries TRBV2 and TRBJ1-2; possibly TRBD1 for D (5 bases). This CDR3 has 13 amino acids. Trimming shortened V by 4 bases and J by 4 bases, and 10 bases separated the two germline ends. Germline V gene sequence: CDR1 SNHLY, CDR2 FYNNEI. The CDR3 sequence is CASSVGVSYGYTF. CDR3 DNA sequence: TGTGCCAGCAGTGTAGGGGTGAGCTATGGCTACACCTTC.

The chain joins TRBV15 to TRBJ2-4; TRBD1 matches 8 bases. Germline-derived CDR1 and CDR2 are LNHNV and YYDKDF (reference sequence). CDR3 length: 17 residues. V gave up 1 base and J gave up 6 bases; unmatched junction bases: 11. In DNA, the CDR3 is TGTGCCACCAGCAGAGGATCAGCAGCAGGGGGCGGAAACATTCAGTACTTC. Translated, it gives CATSRGSAAGGGNIQYF.

CDR3 in DNA: TGTGCCAGCAGCACCTGGGACAGGGATTATGGCTACACCTTC. Translated, it gives CASSTWDRDYGYTF. The rearrangement joins TRBV11-2 to TRBJ1-2; 9 positions agree with TRBD1. Looked up from germline, CDR1 is SGHAT and CDR2 is FQNNGV. The CDR3 sequence is 14 residues long. Unmatched junction bases numbered 6, after V lost 5 bases and J lost 5 bases.

The V gene is TRBV5-5, the J gene TRBJ2-7, with 10 bases matching TRBD2. Germline V gene lookup returns CDR1 SGHKS and CDR2 YYEKEE (reference sequence). This CDR3 has 15 residues. The V and J ends lost 5 bases and 7 bases, in that order; junction bases with no gene match: 12. CDR3 sequence reads: CASSPGGLAYQEQYF. Written as DNA, the CDR3 is TGTGCCAGCAGTCCTGGGGGACTAGCGTATCAAGAGCAGTACTTC.

The chain has TRBV28 and TRBJ2-7, with D possibly matching TRBD2 (5 bases). The V end lost 5 bases, the J end lost 6 bases, and 20 bases lay between the germline ends. CDR1 and CDR2 (germline): MDHEN, SYDVKM. The length of the CDR3 is 15 residues. The DNA for the CDR3 is TGTGCCAGCAGTCCCCCGGACTCCCGGTTGGGCGAGCAGTACTTC. Protein: CASSPPDSRLGEQYF. Using reference TRBV28 and TRBJ2-7 for the parts outside the CDR3, the full variable domain is DVKVTQSSRYLVKRTGEKVFLECVQDMDHENMFWYRQDPGLGLRLIYFSYDVKMKEKGDIPEGYSVSREKKERFSLILESASTNQTSMYLCASSPPDSRLGEQYFGPGTRLTVT.

V and J are TRBV27 and TRBJ2-1, with 11 bases fitting TRBD2. CDR1 is MNHEY, CDR2 SMNVEV, per germline (reference sequence). V dropped 2 bases and J dropped 6; count of bases not matched to a gene: 6. The CDR3 is made up of 16 amino acids. CDR3 in DNA: TGTGCCAGCAGTTTAGTATCCGGGACTAGCGGCAATGAGCAGTTCTTC. Translation: CASSLVSGTSGNEQFF.

The V gene is TRBV6-5, the J gene TRBJ2-7; 8 bases match TRBD1. V shed 6 bases and J 2 bases; nucleotides not matched to a gene: 6. The CDR3 has 14 amino acids. Looked up from germline, CDR1 is MNHEY and CDR2 is SVGAGI. The CDR3 region has the DNA TGTGCCAGCAGCGGACGACAGGGGACCTACGAGCAGTACGTC. Residues: CASSGRQGTYEQYV.

The chain couples TRBV2 to TRBJ2-2; 12 nucleotides agree with TRBD2. Germline V CDR1 and CDR2: SNHLY, FYNNEI. V shed 2 bases and J 6 bases; nucleotides not matched to a gene: 1. The CDR3 runs to 15 residues. CDR3 in amino acids: CASSEWTSGAGELFF. The DNA of the CDR3 is TGTGCCAGCAGTGAATGGACTAGCGGGGCCGGGGAGCTGTTTTTT.

The chain is built from TRBV28 and TRBJ2-2; TRBD2 aligns across 11 bases. The CDR3 covers 15 residues. CDR1 and CDR2 from the germline V gene are MDHEN and SYDVKM. J gave up 2 bases and V 6 bases, and 2 bases lay outside the gene matches. CDR3 in amino acids: CASSTSGGNTGELFF. CDR3 in DNA: TGTGCCAGCAGCACTAGCGGGGGAAACACCGGGGAGCTGTTTTTT.

The V call is TRBV6-6, the J call TRBJ1-1, with a possible D match to TRBD1 (5 bases). The germline V and J ends were trimmed by 6 bases and 11 bases, with 28 bases remaining between them. Per germline, CDR1 MNHNY and CDR2 SVGAGI (reference sequence). The CDR3 runs 16 residues. As DNA, the CDR3 is TGTGCCAGCAGAGACCCCGGACGCCTTATCGGGGGTCGGGCTTTCTTT. Its translation is CASRDPGRLIGGRAFF.

The chain combines TRBV27 with TRBJ2-7; 8 nucleotides agree with TRBD1. The germline V gene encodes CDR1 MNHEY and CDR2 SMNVEV (reference sequence). The trim removed 5 bases at V and 7 bases at J, leaving 13 bases unmatched. CDR3 length: 15 amino acids. Here the CDR3 DNA reads TGTGCCAGCAGTATCGCGGGACAGGCTGGTTGGGAGCAGTACTTC. Protein sequence: CASSIAGQAGWEQYF.

The chain carries TRBV28 and TRBJ2-1; D gene uncertain. Looked up from germline, CDR1 is MDHEN and CDR2 is SYDVKM. The CDR3 covers 11 residues. V was pared by 6 bases and J by 7 bases, with 7 bases between. CDR3 loop: CASSVENEQFF. The DNA of the CDR3 is TGTGCCAGCAGCGTCGAGAATGAGCAGTTCTTC.

The V gene is TRBV19, the J gene TRBJ1-5; 9 bases align to TRBD1. Looked up from germline, CDR1 is LNHDA and CDR2 is SQIVND (reference sequence). Trimming at V came to 6 bases and at J to 0 bases, leaving 3 bases not matched to a gene. The CDR3 has 15 residues. Here the CDR3 DNA reads TGTGCCAGTAGGGGGACAGGGTTTAGCAATCAGCCCCAGCATTTT. This encodes CASRGTGFSNQPQHF.

V and J are TRBV24-1 and TRBJ2-5, with TRBD1 matching 9 bases. V gave up 9 bases and J gave up 3 bases; unmatched junction bases: 13. CDR1 and CDR2 from the germline V gene are KGHDR and SFDVKD. The CDR3 contains 16 residues. The CDR3 is CATGIGGQGLKETQYF. The CDR3, as DNA: TGTGCCACCGGGATTGGAGGACAGGGGCTAAAAGAGACCCAGTACTTC.

The chain couples TRBV3-1 (or the pseudogene TRBV3-2) to TRBJ2-3; the D gene is possibly TRBD1 (5 bases). Germline loops: CDR1 LGHDT, CDR2 YNNKEL (reference sequence). This CDR3 has 15 residues. With 1 base removed from V and 6 bases from J, the gap between germline ends came to 14 bases. The chain's CDR3 is CASSQGPRGVDTQYF. CDR3 nucleotides: TGTGCCAGCAGCCAAGGGCCTAGGGGCGTTGATACGCAGTATTTT.

V usage is TRBV9 and J usage is TRBJ2-7, with TRBD1 matching over 11 bases. The J segment lost 3 bases and the V segment lost 0 bases, leaving 2 bases of the junction unmatched. This CDR3 region has 15 residues. Germline assignment: CDR1 SGDLS and CDR2 YYNGEE. The CDR3 bases are TGTGCCAGCAGCGTAGGGGACAGGGGGTTCTACGAGCAGTACTTC. Translation gives CASSVGDRGFYEQYF.

Only one count was recorded for this clone. The chain joins TRBV6-1 to TRBJ2-5; unclear D gene. This CDR3 has 15 residues. Between the trimmed V and J ends, which lost 1 base and 2 bases, there was a span of 11 bases. Germline V lookup: CDR1 MNHNS, CDR2 SASEGT. The chain's CDR3 is CASSEVGTGQETQYF. Here the CDR3 DNA reads TGTGCCAGCAGTGAAGTGGGTACGGGTCAAGAGACCCAGTACTTC.

The rearrangement links TRBV10-2 to TRBJ1-1; D remains unclear. The germline CDR1 and CDR2 sequences are WSHSY and SAAADI. Trimming cost V 5 bases and J 0 bases, with 10 bases left between them. The CDR3 totals 14 residues. The CDR3 coding sequence is TGCGCCAGCAGTTACAGCAACATGAACACTGAAGCTTTCTTT. This sequence encodes CASSYSNMNTEAFF.

The V call is TRBV5-1, the J call TRBJ2-2; 8 nucleotides line up with TRBD1. This CDR3 spans 16 amino acids. Per germline, CDR1 SGHRS and CDR2 YFSETQ. With 0 bases clipped from V and 3 bases from J, the junction kept 4 bases outside the gene matches. The CDR3 DNA follows: TGCGCCAGCAGCTTGGAGGGCAGGGGGCACACCGGGGAGCTGTTTTTT. Encoded protein: CASSLEGRGHTGELFF.

The gene calls are TRBV5-1 and TRBJ2-3; 8 bases match TRBD1. The CDR3 has 16 amino acids. The germline gives CDR1 SGHRS, CDR2 YFSETQ. V trimming: 1 base; J trimming: 1 base; junction bases outside the gene matches: 5. The CDR3 DNA reads as TGCGCCAGCAGCTTGTCCGGGACAGGCCGCACAGATACGCAGTATTTT. It specifies CASSLSGTGRTDTQYF.

The chain joins TRBV6-2 or TRBV6-3 to TRBJ2-1; TRBD2 aligns across 8 bases. The CDR3 runs 16 residues. Trimming at V came to 4 bases and at J to 7 bases, leaving 12 bases not matched to a gene. Germline values: CDR1 MNHEY, CDR2 SVGEGT. CDR3 sequence (DNA): TGTGCCAGCAGTTCCCCCACCGCGGGGGGACGAAATGAGCAGTTCTTC. Protein product: CASSSPTAGGRNEQFF.

The sample holds a few counts of this clone. V is TRBV11-3 and J is TRBJ2-2, with TRBD2 matching over 9 bases. Germline CDR1 is SGHNT and CDR2 is YENEEA. The junction had 14 bases not matched to a gene; V was cut back by 3 bases and J by 6 bases. There are 18 residues in the CDR3. The CDR3 loop reads CASSFASVAGVGAGELFF. The CDR3 bases are TGTGCCAGCAGCTTCGCTTCAGTAGCGGGAGTCGGAGCCGGGGAGCTGTTTTTT.

The chain couples TRBV28 to TRBJ2-1; no clear D. The germline V and J ends were trimmed by 0 bases and 8 bases, with 5 bases remaining between them. CDR3 size: 12 residues. The germline gives CDR1 MDHEN, CDR2 SYDVKM. CDR3 coding DNA: TGTGCCAGCAGTTTATGGTCCTATGAGCAGTTCTTC. Translating it yields CASSLWSYEQFF.

The chain is built from TRBV19 and TRBJ1-5; tentatively, D is TRBD1 (5 bases). CDR3 length equals 14 residues. Trimming removed 10 bases at V and 1 base at J, with 14 bases between. Per the germline V gene, CDR1 is LNHDA and CDR2 is SQIVND (reference sequence). The CDR3 DNA sequence: TGTGCCACCTCGCCGGGGGTAAGCAATCAGCCCCAGCATTTT. As protein: CATSPGVSNQPQHF.

This clone counts as medium-sized. V and J are TRBV2 and TRBJ2-3; maybe TRBD1 (5 bases). Germline loops: CDR1 SNHLY, CDR2 FYNNEI. Trimming cost V 7 bases and J 0 bases, with 14 bases left between them. The CDR3 has 15 amino acids. For the CDR3, the DNA is TGTGCCAGCAAACGACACAGGCCTAGCACAGATACGCAGTATTTT. It is translated as CASKRHRPSTDTQYF.

The rearrangement joins TRBV7-6 to TRBJ2-1; TRBD2 is a possible D gene (6 bases). The CDR3 consists of 14 residues. V was cut by 4 bases and J by 4 bases, with 11 bases left in between. The V gene's germline CDR1 is SGHVS and CDR2 FNYEAQ. CDR3 loop: CASSSAGLYNEQFF. The DNA of the CDR3 is TGTGCCAGCAGCTCCGCGGGACTTTACAATGAGCAGTTCTTC.

This clone was seen just once. This chain joins TRBV6-1 and TRBJ1-5; D remains ambiguous. V was clipped by 0 bases and J by 0 bases, with 9 bases between them. Germline values: CDR1 MNHNS, CDR2 SASEGT. The CDR3 runs 16 residues. DNA of the CDR3: TGTGCCAGCAGTGAAGCTCCAGTCCATAGCAATCAGCCCCAGCATTTT. Protein sequence: CASSEAPVHSNQPQHF.

This chain connects TRBV5-1 to TRBJ2-7; 7 bases match TRBD2. J gave up 2 bases and V 2 bases, and 7 bases lay outside the gene matches. CDR3 length: 15 amino acids. Germline V CDR1 and CDR2: SGHRS, YFSETQ. This chain's CDR3 is CASSFATGGAYEQYF. CDR3 sequence (DNA): TGCGCCAGCAGCTTTGCGACGGGAGGCGCCTACGAGCAGTACTTC.

This chain connects TRBV25-1 to TRBJ2-1; 13 nucleotides line up with TRBD2. V dropped 3 bases and J dropped 7; count of bases not matched to a gene: 6. Germline V gene sequence: CDR1 MGHDK, CDR2 SYGVNS. The CDR3 covers 16 residues. The CDR3 DNA is TGTGCCAGCAGTGACCCCGGACTAGCGGGAGTAAATGAGCAGTTCTTC. This encodes CASSDPGLAGVNEQFF.